These 8 T cell receptor beta chains were sequenced from one sample in a study of OX40 agonist ivuxolimab in advanced cancers. The library relied on the immunoSEQ multiplex PCR assay. This is the immuneACCESS table as TCRdb keeps it, with only in-frame sequences that have V and J called. A part of the clones is gone; compared with another copy, unresolved V genes explain less than half, and the rest is unexplained. Across this sample there are 77,000 or so clones, with 80% to 90% seen only once. Jointly, the top ten make up approximately 0.5% of the sample. The source material was CD4+ or CD8+ T cells sorted from blood, sampled in a trial of the OX40 agonist ivuxolimab. The receptors shown here come from an adult with an advanced solid tumor such as melanoma, head and neck, liver or kidney cancer.

This CDR3 is CASSFQGGYNEQFF. The CDR3, as DNA: TGCGCCAGCAGCTTTCAGGGTGGGTACAATGAGCAGTTCTTC. J is TRBJ2-1 and V is TRBV5-1, with a possible D match to TRBD1 (5 bases). Deletions cut 2 bases from V and 4 bases from J, with 10 bases between. Germline V gene data show CDR1 as SGHRS and CDR2 as YFSETQ. This CDR3 has 14 residues.

The chain carries TRBV9 and TRBJ2-1, with 8 nucleotides matching TRBD1. Germline V gene data show CDR1 as SGDLS and CDR2 as YYNGEE. CDR3 length: 14 residues. V gave up 4 bases and J gave up 13 bases; unmatched junction bases: 13. CDR3 residues: CASSLLQETGDQFF. CDR3 nucleotides: TGTGCCAGCAGCCTCCTTCAAGAGACAGGGGACCAGTTCTTC.

This chain uses TRBV9 with TRBJ1-1; D ambiguous. Germline V gene sequence: CDR1 SGDLS, CDR2 YYNGEE. The CDR3 runs 13 residues. Deletions cut 3 bases from V and 4 bases from J, with 10 bases between. The chain's CDR3 is CASSAGPSTEAFF. For the CDR3, the DNA is TGTGCCAGCAGCGCTGGACCCTCCACTGAAGCTTTCTTT.

The chain employs TRBV27 and TRBJ1-2; D gene uncertain. Trimming left V 3 bases short and J 0 bases short, with 5 bases between. Germline V CDR1 and CDR2: MNHEY, SMNVEV (reference sequence). The CDR3 has 13 amino acids. For the CDR3, the DNA is TGTGCCAGCAGTTTCAAAGCTAACTATGGCTACACCTTC. Protein product: CASSFKANYGYTF.

J is TRBJ1-2 and V is TRBV29-1; D unresolved. The V and J ends lost 5 bases and 6 bases respectively, with 16 bases between them. There are 13 residues in the CDR3. The germline V gene encodes CDR1 SQVTM and CDR2 ANQGSEA. Written as DNA, the CDR3 is TGCAGCGTTTGGGTCCAGGCTTCGAATGGCTACACCTTC. It encodes CSVWVQASNGYTF.

This clone has just a few counts. Other DNA sequences from this sample encode an identical CDR3 as well. The J gene is TRBJ1-1, the V gene TRBV10-1; a possible D gene is TRBD1 (5 bases). Germline assignment: CDR1 WNHNN and CDR2 SYGVQD (reference sequence). Trimming left V 0 bases short and J 4 bases short, with 9 bases between. The CDR3 extends over 14 amino acids. CDR3 nucleotide sequence: TGCGCCAGCAGTGAGTCCGGGGGTTCCACTGAAGCTTTCTTT. It codes for CASSESGGSTEAFF.

CDR3 coding DNA: TGCAGCGGCCTAACCCCCGGATACGAGCAGTACTTC. Translation: CSGLTPGYEQYF. The V gene is TRBV29-1, the J gene TRBJ2-7; no clear D gene. Trimming cost V 7 bases and J 4 bases, with 14 bases left between them. CDR1 and CDR2 (germline): SQVTM, ANQGSEA. The CDR3 is 12 residues long.

J is TRBJ1-6 and V is TRBV4-3; 7 bases agree with TRBD1. The ends lost 2 bases at V and 7 bases at J; junction bases unmatched: 8. CDR1 and CDR2 (germline): LGHNA, YSLEER. The CDR3 covers 16 residues. CDR3 sequence reads: CASSQSRTGINSPLHF. For the CDR3, the DNA is TGCGCCAGCAGCCAATCCCGGACAGGCATAAATTCACCCCTCCACTTT.